This section outlines one T cell receptor (beta chain) sequence together with its context. Its antigen is not identified. The CDR3 loop spans 14 amino acids. The germline V gene encodes CDR1 GTSNPN and CDR2 SVGIG (reference sequence). Trimming took off 7 bases at V and 2 bases at J, with 16 bases between the two ends. The entry originates in a study of cytomegalovirus exposure and HLA in healthy donors. The PCR used 60 Vbeta and 13 Jbeta primers. The assay was immunoSEQ multiplex PCR, and TCRdb's table has in-frame clones only and misses some. The repertoire has hundreds of thousands of clones, about 80% of them found once; the top ten carry just over 1.4%. Whole-study results and caveats: Immune exposure was documented only through CMV serostatus. About 87% or about 30% of the time was how often most TCR beta V segments were productive, according to an earlier analysis.

The sequenced material came from PBMCs. The V call is TRBV30, the J call TRBJ2-3; D is uncertain. This clonotype was sampled from a girl aged 10 to 17 in good health and CMV-seronegative. CDR3 amino acids: CAFQKNAATDTQYF. DNA for the CDR3: TGTGCCTTCCAGAAGAACGCGGCCACAGATACGCAGTATTTT.